This T cell receptor beta chain was documented in a study of cytomegalovirus exposure and HLA in healthy donors. PCR amplification relied on 60 Vbeta primers (plus 13 Jbeta primers). Here immunoSEQ multiplex PCR was the method, and the copy in TCRdb shows in-frame clones only, minus some. The sample includes approximately 150,000 clones, approximately 80% seen only once; the top ten take about an eighth. To note about this clone: The antigen is undetermined.

Study-level points and caveats: Sequencing likely produced, as an artifact, a cluster of highly shared sequence variants.

The germline CDR1 and CDR2 sequences are WNHNN and SYGVQD (reference sequence). CDR3 length: 14 amino acids. Trimming pared 2 bases from V and 4 bases from J, leaving 8 bases between. The rearrangement links TRBV10-1 to TRBJ2-2; the D is unclear. This TCR was recovered from a woman in her thirties or forties in good health and CMV-seronegative. The source material was PBMCs. The CDR3 nucleotides read TGCGCCAGCAGTGAGCCCCATAGCACCGGGGAGCTGTTTTTT. This sequence encodes CASSEPHSTGELFF.